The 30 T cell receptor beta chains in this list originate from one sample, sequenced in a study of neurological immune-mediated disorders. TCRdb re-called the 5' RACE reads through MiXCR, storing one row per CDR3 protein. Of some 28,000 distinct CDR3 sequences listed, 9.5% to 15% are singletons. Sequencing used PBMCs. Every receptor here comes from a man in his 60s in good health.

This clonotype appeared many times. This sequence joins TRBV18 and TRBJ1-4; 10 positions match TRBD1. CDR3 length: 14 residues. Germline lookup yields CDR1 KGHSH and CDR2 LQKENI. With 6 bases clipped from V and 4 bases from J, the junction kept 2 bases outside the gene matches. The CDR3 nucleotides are TGTGCCAGCTCCCGGACAGGGGGTAATGAAAAACTGTTTTTT. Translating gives CASSRTGGNEKLFF.

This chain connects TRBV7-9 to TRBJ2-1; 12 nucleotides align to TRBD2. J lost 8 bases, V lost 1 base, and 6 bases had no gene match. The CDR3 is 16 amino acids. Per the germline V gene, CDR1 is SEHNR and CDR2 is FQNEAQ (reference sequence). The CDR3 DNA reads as TGTGCCAGCAGCTTAGATCTAGCGGGGGGGCGTGATGAGCAGTTCTTC. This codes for CASSLDLAGGRDEQFF.

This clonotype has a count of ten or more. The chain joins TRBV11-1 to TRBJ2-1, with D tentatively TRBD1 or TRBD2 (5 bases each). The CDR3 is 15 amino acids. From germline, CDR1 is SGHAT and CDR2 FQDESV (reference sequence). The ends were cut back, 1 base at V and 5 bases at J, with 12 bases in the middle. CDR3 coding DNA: TGTGCCAGCAGCTTAGGGGGGAGAGCTCACAATGAGCAGTTCTTC. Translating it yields CASSLGGRAHNEQFF.

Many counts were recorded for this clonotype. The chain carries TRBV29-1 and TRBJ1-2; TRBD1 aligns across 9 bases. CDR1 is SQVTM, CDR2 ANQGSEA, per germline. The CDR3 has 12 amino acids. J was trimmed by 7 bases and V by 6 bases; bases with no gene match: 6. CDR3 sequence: CSVVGTGPGYTF. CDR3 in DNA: TGCAGCGTCGTGGGGACAGGGCCTGGCTACACCTTC.

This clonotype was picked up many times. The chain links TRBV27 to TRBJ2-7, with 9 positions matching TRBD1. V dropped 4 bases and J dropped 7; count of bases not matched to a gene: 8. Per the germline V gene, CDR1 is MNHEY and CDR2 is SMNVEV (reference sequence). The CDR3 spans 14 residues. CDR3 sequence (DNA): TGTGCCAGCAGTTCCGGGACAGGGCCAGCTGAGCAGTACTTC. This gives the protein CASSSGTGPAEQYF.

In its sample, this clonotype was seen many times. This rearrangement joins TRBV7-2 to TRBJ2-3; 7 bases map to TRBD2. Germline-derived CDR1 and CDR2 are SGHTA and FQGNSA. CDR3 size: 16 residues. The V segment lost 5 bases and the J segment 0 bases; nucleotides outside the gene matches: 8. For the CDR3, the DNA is TGTGCCAGCAGCCCTCGGGGTAGCGGGAGCACAGATACGCAGTATTTT. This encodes CASSPRGSGSTDTQYF.

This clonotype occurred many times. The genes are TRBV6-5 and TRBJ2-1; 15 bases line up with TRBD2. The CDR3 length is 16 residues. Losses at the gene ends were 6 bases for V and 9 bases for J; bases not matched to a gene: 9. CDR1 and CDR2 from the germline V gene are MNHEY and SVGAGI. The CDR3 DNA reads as TGTGCCAGCAGCCCCGGGACTAGCGGGGGGAGTTTTGAGCAGTTCTTC. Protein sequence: CASSPGTSGGSFEQFF.

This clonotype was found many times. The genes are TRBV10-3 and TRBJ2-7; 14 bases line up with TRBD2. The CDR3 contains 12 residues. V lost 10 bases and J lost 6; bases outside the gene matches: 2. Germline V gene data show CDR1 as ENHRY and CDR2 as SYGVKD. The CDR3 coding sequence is TGTGCCACCGGACTAGCGGGAGGCGAGCAGTACTTC. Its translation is CATGLAGGEQYF.

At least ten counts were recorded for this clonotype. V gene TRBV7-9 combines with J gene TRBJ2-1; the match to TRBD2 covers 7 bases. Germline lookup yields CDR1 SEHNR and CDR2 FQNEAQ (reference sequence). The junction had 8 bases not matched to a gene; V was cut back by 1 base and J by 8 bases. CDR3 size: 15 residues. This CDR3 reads CASSLVGGSMDEQFF. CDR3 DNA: TGTGCCAGCAGCTTAGTCGGCGGGAGTATGGATGAGCAGTTCTTC.

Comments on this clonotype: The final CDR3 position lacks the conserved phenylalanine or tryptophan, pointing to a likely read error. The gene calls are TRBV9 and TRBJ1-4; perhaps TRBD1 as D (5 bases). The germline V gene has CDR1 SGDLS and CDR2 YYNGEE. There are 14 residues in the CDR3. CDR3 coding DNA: TGTGCCAACAGCCTAGGGACGTATAATGAAAAACTGTTTTTA. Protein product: CANSLGTYNEKLFL.

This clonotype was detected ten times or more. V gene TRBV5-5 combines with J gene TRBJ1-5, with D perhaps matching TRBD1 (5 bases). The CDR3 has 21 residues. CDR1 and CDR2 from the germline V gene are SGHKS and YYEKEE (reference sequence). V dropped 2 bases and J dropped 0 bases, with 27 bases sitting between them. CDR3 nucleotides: TGTGCCAGCAGCTTCGGTTTAGTGGCTGGGGGGACCGGGAATAGCAATCAGCCCCAGCATTTT. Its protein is CASSFGLVAGGTGNSNQPQHF.

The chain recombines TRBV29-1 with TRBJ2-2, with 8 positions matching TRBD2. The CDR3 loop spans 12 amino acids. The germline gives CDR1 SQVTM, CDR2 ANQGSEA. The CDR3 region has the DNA TGCGCGGGGGGACCAAACACCGGGGAGCTGTTTTTT. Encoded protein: CAGGPNTGELFF.

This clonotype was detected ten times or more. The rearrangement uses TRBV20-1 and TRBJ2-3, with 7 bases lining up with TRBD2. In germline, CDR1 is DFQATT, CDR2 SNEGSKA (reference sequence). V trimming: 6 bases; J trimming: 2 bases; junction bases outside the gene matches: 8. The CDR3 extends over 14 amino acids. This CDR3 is CSAPPAGVTDTQYF. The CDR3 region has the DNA TGCAGTGCCCCCCCGGCGGGAGTCACAGATACGCAGTATTTT.

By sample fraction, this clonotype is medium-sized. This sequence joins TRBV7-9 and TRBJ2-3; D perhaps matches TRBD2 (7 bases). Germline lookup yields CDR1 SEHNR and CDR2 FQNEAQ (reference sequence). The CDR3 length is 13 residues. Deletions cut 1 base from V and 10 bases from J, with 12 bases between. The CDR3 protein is CASSLEAGASQYF. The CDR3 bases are TGTGCCAGCAGCTTAGAGGCGGGGGCTTCGCAGTATTTT.

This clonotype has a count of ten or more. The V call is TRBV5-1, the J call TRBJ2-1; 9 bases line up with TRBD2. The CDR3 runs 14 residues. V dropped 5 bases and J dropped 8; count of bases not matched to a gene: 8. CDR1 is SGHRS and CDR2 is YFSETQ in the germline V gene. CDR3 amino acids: CASRLAGEWDEQFF. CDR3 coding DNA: TGCGCCAGCAGATTAGCGGGAGAATGGGATGAGCAGTTCTTC.

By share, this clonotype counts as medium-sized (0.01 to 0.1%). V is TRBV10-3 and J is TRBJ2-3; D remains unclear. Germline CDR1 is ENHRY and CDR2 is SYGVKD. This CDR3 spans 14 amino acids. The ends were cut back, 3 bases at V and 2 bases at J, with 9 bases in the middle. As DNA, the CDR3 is TGTGCCATCAGTGATCATCCGGACACAGATACGCAGTATTTT. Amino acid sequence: CAISDHPDTDTQYF.

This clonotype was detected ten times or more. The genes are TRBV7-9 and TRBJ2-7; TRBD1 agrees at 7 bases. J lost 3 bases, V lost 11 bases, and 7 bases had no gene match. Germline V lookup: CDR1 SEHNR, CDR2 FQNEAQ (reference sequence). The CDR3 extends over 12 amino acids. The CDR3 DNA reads TGTGCCTACACGACAGGGCTCTACGAGCAGTACTTC. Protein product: CAYTTGLYEQYF.

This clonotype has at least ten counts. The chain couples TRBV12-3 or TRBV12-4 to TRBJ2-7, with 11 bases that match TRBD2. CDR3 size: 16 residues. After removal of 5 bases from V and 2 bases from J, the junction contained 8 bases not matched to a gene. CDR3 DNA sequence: TGTGCCAGCAGTATTTACCCGGGACTAGCGGCCTACGAGCAGTACTTC. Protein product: CASSIYPGLAAYEQYF.

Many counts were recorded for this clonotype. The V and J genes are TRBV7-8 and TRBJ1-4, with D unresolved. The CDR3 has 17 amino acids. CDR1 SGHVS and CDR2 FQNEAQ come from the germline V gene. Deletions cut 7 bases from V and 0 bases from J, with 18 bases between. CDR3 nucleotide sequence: TGTGCCAGCACCTACGATAAAAACAGTGCAACTAATGAAAAACTGTTTTTT. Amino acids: CASTYDKNSATNEKLFF.

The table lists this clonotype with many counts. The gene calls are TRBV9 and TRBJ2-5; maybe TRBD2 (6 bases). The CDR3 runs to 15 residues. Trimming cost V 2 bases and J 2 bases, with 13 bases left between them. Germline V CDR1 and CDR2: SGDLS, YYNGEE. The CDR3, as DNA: TGTGCCAGCAGCGTTTGGGGGGAACTACAAGAGACCCAGTACTTC. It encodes CASSVWGELQETQYF.

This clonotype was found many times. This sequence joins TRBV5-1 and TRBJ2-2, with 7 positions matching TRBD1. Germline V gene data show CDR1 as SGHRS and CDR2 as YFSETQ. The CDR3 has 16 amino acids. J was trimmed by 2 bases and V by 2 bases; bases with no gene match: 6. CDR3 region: CASSLTGTVNTGELFF. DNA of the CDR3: TGCGCCAGCAGCTTAACCGGGACAGTTAACACCGGGGAGCTGTTTTTT.

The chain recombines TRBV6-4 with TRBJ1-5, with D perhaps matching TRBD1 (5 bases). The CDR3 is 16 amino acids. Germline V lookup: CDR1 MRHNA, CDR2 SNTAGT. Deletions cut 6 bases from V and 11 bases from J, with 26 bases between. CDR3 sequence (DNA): TGTGCCAGCAGAACTGGCCCCTCGGGGCCGCTCTTTACCCAGCATTTT. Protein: CASRTGPSGPLFTQHF.

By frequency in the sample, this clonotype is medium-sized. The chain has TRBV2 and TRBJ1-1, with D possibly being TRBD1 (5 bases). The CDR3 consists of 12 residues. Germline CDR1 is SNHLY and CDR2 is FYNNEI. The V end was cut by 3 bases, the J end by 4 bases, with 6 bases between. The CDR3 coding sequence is TGTGCCAGCAGTGATGGGGGCACTGAAGCTTTCTTT. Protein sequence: CASSDGGTEAFF.

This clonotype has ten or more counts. The CDR3 DNA follows: TGCGCCAGCAGTCTGGGGACTAGGAACACCGGGGAGCTGTTTTTT. It specifies CASSLGTRNTGELFF. The gene calls are TRBV5-1 and TRBJ2-2; 8 bases fit TRBD2. This CDR3 is built from 15 residues. Germline V lookup: CDR1 SGHRS, CDR2 YFSETQ. With 5 bases clipped from V and 1 base from J, the junction kept 4 bases outside the gene matches.

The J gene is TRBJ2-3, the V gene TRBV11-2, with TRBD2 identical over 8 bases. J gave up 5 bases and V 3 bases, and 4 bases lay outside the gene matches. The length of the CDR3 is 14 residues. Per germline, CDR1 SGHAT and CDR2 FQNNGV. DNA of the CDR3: TGTGCCAGCAGCTTCGGACTAGCTCGAGATACGCAGTATTTT. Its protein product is CASSFGLARDTQYF. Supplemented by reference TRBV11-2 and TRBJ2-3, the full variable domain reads EAGVAQSPRYKIIEKRQSVAFWCNPISGHATLYWYQQILGQGPKLLIQFQNNGVVDDSQLPKDRFSAERLKGVDSTLKIQPAKLEDSAVYLCASSFGLARDTQYFGPGTRLTVL.

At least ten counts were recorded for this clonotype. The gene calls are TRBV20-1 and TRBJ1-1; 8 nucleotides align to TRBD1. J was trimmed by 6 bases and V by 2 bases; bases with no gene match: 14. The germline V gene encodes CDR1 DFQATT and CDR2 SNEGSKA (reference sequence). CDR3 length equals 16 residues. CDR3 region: CSARSHGGTGFPEAFF. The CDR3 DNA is TGCAGTGCTAGAAGTCACGGCGGGACAGGTTTCCCTGAAGCTTTCTTT.

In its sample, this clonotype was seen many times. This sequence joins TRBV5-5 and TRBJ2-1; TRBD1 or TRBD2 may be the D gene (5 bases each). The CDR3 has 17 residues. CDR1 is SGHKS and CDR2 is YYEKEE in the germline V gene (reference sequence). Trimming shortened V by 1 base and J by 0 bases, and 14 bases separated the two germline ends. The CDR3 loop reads CASSLYEGFSSYNEQFF. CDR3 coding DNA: TGTGCCAGCAGCTTGTATGAGGGGTTTAGCTCCTACAATGAGCAGTTCTTC.

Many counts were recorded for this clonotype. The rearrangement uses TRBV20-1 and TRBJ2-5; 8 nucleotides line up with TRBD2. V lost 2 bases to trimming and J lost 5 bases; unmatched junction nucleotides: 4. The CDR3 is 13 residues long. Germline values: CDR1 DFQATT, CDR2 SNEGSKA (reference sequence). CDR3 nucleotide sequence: TGCAGTGCTAGACAACCTAGCGGGGAGACCCAGTACTTC. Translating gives CSARQPSGETQYF.

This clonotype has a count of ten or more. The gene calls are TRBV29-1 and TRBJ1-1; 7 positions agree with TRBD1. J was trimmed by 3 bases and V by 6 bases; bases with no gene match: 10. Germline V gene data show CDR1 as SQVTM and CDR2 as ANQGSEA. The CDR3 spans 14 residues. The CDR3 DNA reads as TGCAGCGTGGCGAGGGGACAGTTTGACACTGAAGCTTTCTTT. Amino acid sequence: CSVARGQFDTEAFF.

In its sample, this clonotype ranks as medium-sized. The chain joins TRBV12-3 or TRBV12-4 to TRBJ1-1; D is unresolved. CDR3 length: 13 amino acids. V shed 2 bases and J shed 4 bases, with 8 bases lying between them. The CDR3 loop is CASSLNQPTEAFF. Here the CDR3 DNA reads TGTGCCAGCAGTTTAAATCAGCCCACTGAAGCTTTCTTT.